These 32 T cell receptor beta chains share one sample of origin, sequenced in a study of cytomegalovirus exposure and HLA in healthy donors. TCRdb keeps only in-frame clones here, not all; method: immunoSEQ multiplex PCR. The table lists about 150,000 clones, 70% to 90% of them singletons. The sequenced sample consisted of PBMCs. These receptor sequences come from a human donor in good health.

J is TRBJ1-1 and V is TRBV2; 9 positions agree with TRBD1. CDR3 length: 14 amino acids. Germline CDR1 SNHLY, CDR2 FYNNEI. The V and J ends lost 7 bases and 2 bases, in that order; junction bases with no gene match: 5. CDR3 sequence reads: CASNYRGLNTEAFF. The CDR3 DNA is TGTGCCAGCAACTACAGGGGGCTTAACACTGAAGCTTTCTTT.

This chain uses TRBV2 with TRBJ2-1, with D perhaps matching TRBD1 (6 bases). This CDR3 comprises 15 residues. Trimming stripped 6 bases from V and 2 bases from J, with 14 bases between. Germline assignment: CDR1 SNHLY and CDR2 FYNNEI. This CDR3 is CASSEQGTAYNEQFF. CDR3 DNA sequence: TGTGCCAGCAGCGAGCAGGGGACGGCCTACAATGAGCAGTTCTTC. Full variable domain (remainder filled in from reference TRBV2 and TRBJ2-1): EPEVTQTPSHQVTQMGQEVILRCVPISNHLYFYWYRQILGQKVEFLVSFYNNEISEKSEIFDDQFSVERPDGSNFTLKIRSTKLEDSAMYFCASSEQGTAYNEQFFGPGTRLTVL.

This chain joins TRBV25-1 and TRBJ1-6; D unclear. The V and J ends lost 7 bases and 1 base respectively, with 11 bases between them. Germline CDR1 and CDR2: MGHDK and SYGVNS. The CDR3 extends over 15 amino acids. The CDR3 sequence is CASTERESYNSPLHF. The CDR3 DNA reads TGTGCCAGCACGGAAAGGGAGTCCTATAATTCACCCCTCCACTTT.

V usage is TRBV6-1 and J usage is TRBJ1-1; 9 nucleotides agree with TRBD1. This CDR3 region has 15 residues. The V and J ends lost 5 bases and 2 bases, in that order; junction bases with no gene match: 6. In germline, CDR1 is MNHNS, CDR2 SASEGT. CDR3 in amino acids: CASSPSGQGNTEAFF. CDR3 nucleotides: TGTGCCAGCAGTCCCTCGGGACAGGGAAACACTGAAGCTTTCTTT.

The chain links TRBV28 to TRBJ1-1; 7 nucleotides line up with TRBD1. V lost 4 bases, J lost 10 bases, and 9 bases stayed unmatched. Germline V gene sequence: CDR1 MDHEN, CDR2 SYDVKM. The CDR3 contains 13 residues. The CDR3, as DNA: TGTGCCAGCAGTTCCCGACAGGGTACGAGAGCTTTCTTT. Its protein is CASSSRQGTRAFF.

The CDR3 region is CASSRERGLAGELFF. CDR3 in DNA: TGTGCCAGCAGCAGAGAGCGGGGGTTGGCCGGGGAGCTGTTTTTT. The chain carries TRBV7-2 and TRBJ2-2; 8 bases fit TRBD2. CDR1 is SGHTA, CDR2 FQGNSA, per germline. After removal of 5 bases from V and 6 bases from J, the junction contained 8 bases not matched to a gene. The CDR3 sequence is 15 residues long.

The rearrangement uses TRBV29-1 and TRBJ2-3; TRBD2 matches at 11 bases. Trimming cost V 4 bases and J 4 bases; bases outside gene matches: 4. Germline lookup yields CDR1 SQVTM and CDR2 ANQGSEA. CDR3 length: 14 amino acids. CDR3 loop: CSVVTSGAADTQYF. The CDR3 DNA sequence: TGCAGCGTTGTGACTAGCGGGGCAGCAGATACGCAGTATTTT.

The chain joins TRBV2 to TRBJ1-4; no firm D call. The V end lost 9 bases, the J end lost 5 bases, and 13 bases lay between the germline ends. This CDR3 comprises 13 residues. Germline CDR1 SNHLY, CDR2 FYNNEI. The CDR3 nucleotides are TGTGCCAGTTTATACAGCCAAAATGAAAAACTGTTTTTT. Its protein is CASLYSQNEKLFF.

This sequence joins TRBV28 and TRBJ2-7; D might be TRBD1 (6 bases). V dropped 5 bases and J dropped 5 bases, with 16 bases sitting between them. There are 14 residues in the CDR3. The germline gives CDR1 MDHEN, CDR2 SYDVKM. In DNA, the CDR3 is TGTGCCAGCAGTCAAACCGGGACACGGGACGAGCAGTACTTC. This translates into CASSQTGTRDEQYF.

This chain joins TRBV7-8 and TRBJ2-1, with 13 bases identical to TRBD2. The CDR3 totals 16 residues. The germline CDR1 and CDR2 sequences are SGHVS and FQNEAQ. The ends lost 5 bases at V and 1 base at J; junction bases unmatched: 2. The CDR3 sequence: CASSRLAGGSYNEQFF. Written as DNA, the CDR3 is TGTGCCAGCAGCCGACTAGCGGGAGGATCCTACAATGAGCAGTTCTTC.

The chain combines TRBV18 with TRBJ2-7, with a weak D call TRBD2 (5 bases). Germline-derived CDR1 and CDR2 are KGHSH and LQKENI. The CDR3 length is 12 residues. The V end was cut by 3 bases, the J end by 3 bases, with 6 bases between. The CDR3 DNA is TGTGCCAGCTCACCCGGGGACTACGAGCAGTACTTC. This encodes CASSPGDYEQYF.

The V gene is TRBV29-1, the J gene TRBJ2-5, with TRBD1 as a possible D gene (6 bases). CDR1 is SQVTM, CDR2 ANQGSEA, per germline. CDR3 size: 11 residues. V was clipped by 7 bases and J by 3 bases, with 9 bases between them. The DNA of the CDR3 is TGCAGCGCTAACAGGGAAGAGACCCAGTACTTC. It encodes CSANREETQYF.

The chain couples TRBV5-6 to TRBJ2-7, with TRBD1 matching over 11 bases. This CDR3 contains 16 residues. The junction had 8 bases not matched to a gene; V was cut back by 4 bases and J by 2 bases. Germline CDR1 SGHDT, CDR2 YYEEEE. Here the CDR3 DNA reads TGTGCCAGCAGCATCTCATGGACAGGGGGCACCTACGAGCAGTACTTC. Translated, it gives CASSISWTGGTYEQYF. Based on the CDR3 plus reference TRBV5-6 and TRBJ2-7, the full variable domain is DAGVTQSPTHLIKTRGQQVTLRCSPKSGHDTVSWYQQALGQGPQFIFQYYEEEERQRGNFPDRFSGHQFPNYSSELNVNALLLGDSALYLCASSISWTGGTYEQYFGPGTRLTVT.

CDR3 in amino acids: CASSDSWTSGGYNEQFF. CDR3 nucleotides: TGCGCCAGCAGTGATTCCTGGACTAGCGGGGGGTACAATGAGCAGTTCTTC. This chain connects TRBV10-1 to TRBJ2-1; TRBD2 aligns across 14 bases. The germline gives CDR1 WNHNN, CDR2 SYGVQD (reference sequence). The ends lost 3 bases at V and 4 bases at J; junction bases unmatched: 5. The CDR3 loop spans 17 amino acids.

The rearrangement links TRBV5-1 to TRBJ1-2; 9 bases map to TRBD1. The CDR3 is 15 residues long. Germline assignment: CDR1 SGHRS and CDR2 YFSETQ. Losses at the gene ends were 4 bases for V and 3 bases for J; bases not matched to a gene: 7. Here the CDR3 DNA reads TGCGCCAGCAGCCGACAGGGGGGGCAAGACTATGGCTACACCTTC. It codes for CASSRQGGQDYGYTF.

The chain carries TRBV29-1 and TRBJ2-7, with TRBD1 identical over 8 bases. Per the germline V gene, CDR1 is SQVTM and CDR2 is ANQGSEA. The length of the CDR3 is 14 residues. V shed 5 bases, J shed 2 bases, and the junction held 8 bases outside the gene matches. The CDR3 protein is CSVSSGGTAYEQYF. The CDR3 DNA reads TGCAGCGTTTCTTCAGGGGGCACAGCCTACGAGCAGTACTTC.

The rearrangement uses TRBV19 and TRBJ1-3, with 10 positions matching TRBD1. The germline CDR1 and CDR2 sequences are LNHDA and SQIVND (reference sequence). The CDR3 is 16 residues long. J lost 4 bases, V lost 3 bases, and 6 bases had no gene match. The CDR3 sequence: CASSIPGTGVGNTIYF. CDR3 in DNA: TGTGCCAGTAGTATCCCCGGGACAGGGGTCGGAAACACCATATATTTT.

This sequence joins TRBV19 and TRBJ1-2, with 9 bases that match TRBD1. The V gene's germline CDR1 is LNHDA and CDR2 SQIVND (reference sequence). V lost 4 bases, J lost 6 bases, and 9 bases stayed unmatched. The CDR3 has 15 residues. This chain's CDR3 is CASSRVTGQGNGYTF. The CDR3 nucleotides read TGTGCCAGTAGTAGAGTAACGGGACAGGGCAATGGCTACACCTTC.

The chain has TRBV7-2 and TRBJ2-1, with TRBD2 matching 8 bases. The trim removed 8 bases at V and 8 bases at J, leaving 8 bases unmatched. In germline, CDR1 is SGHTA, CDR2 FQGNSA. This CDR3 region has 13 residues. The chain's CDR3 is CASRRGEIYEQFF. The CDR3 DNA reads as TGTGCCAGCCGGCGGGGGGAGATTTATGAGCAGTTCTTC. Looking up the rest from reference TRBV7-2 and TRBJ2-1 gives the full variable domain: GAGVSQSPSNKVTEKGKDVELRCDPISGHTALYWYRQSLGQGLEFLIYFQGNSAPDKSGLPSDRFSAERTGGSVSTLTIQRTQQEDSAVYLCASRRGEIYEQFFGPGTRLTVL.

The rearrangement uses TRBV5-5 and TRBJ2-7; tentative D call: TRBD1 (5 bases). This CDR3 is built from 12 residues. Germline V gives CDR1 SGHKS, CDR2 YYEKEE (reference sequence). V gave up 8 bases and J gave up 3 bases, with 12 bases separating them. The CDR3 here is CASGDQGYEQYF. CDR3 nucleotide sequence: TGTGCCAGTGGAGACCAGGGCTACGAGCAGTACTTC.

The chain links TRBV9 to TRBJ1-1; 9 positions match TRBD1. J was trimmed by 2 bases and V by 3 bases; bases with no gene match: 8. In germline, CDR1 is SGDLS, CDR2 YYNGEE. The CDR3 runs to 16 residues. DNA of the CDR3: TGTGCCAGCAGCGCGATGCCGGGACAGGGCAACACTGAAGCTTTCTTT. Translating it yields CASSAMPGQGNTEAFF.

This chain uses TRBV2 with TRBJ1-1; the D gene is possibly TRBD1 (5 bases). CDR1 SNHLY and CDR2 FYNNEI come from the germline V gene. V was clipped by 7 bases and J by 9 bases, with 12 bases between them. The length of the CDR3 is 11 residues. The DNA of the CDR3 is TGTGCCAGCATCGAGGCAGGGAAAGCTTTCTTT. Amino acid sequence: CASIEAGKAFF.

The chain is built from TRBV5-5 and TRBJ1-2; the match to TRBD1 covers 9 bases. The length of the CDR3 is 15 residues. The V and J ends lost 4 bases and 1 base, in that order; junction bases with no gene match: 5. Looked up from germline, CDR1 is SGHKS and CDR2 is YYEKEE (reference sequence). The CDR3 DNA follows: TGTGCCAGCAGCATGGGACAGGGATATAACTATGGCTACACCTTC. The encoded protein is CASSMGQGYNYGYTF.

V is TRBV4-1 and J is TRBJ2-1, with TRBD2 matching 10 bases. The CDR3 loop spans 16 amino acids. CDR1 is MGHRA and CDR2 is YSYEKL in the germline V gene. With V trimmed by 1 base and J by 4 bases, 4 bases remained unmatched. The CDR3 nucleotides read TGCGCCAGCAGCCAAGTACTAGCGGGGAGGTACAATGAGCAGTTCTTC. Its protein is CASSQVLAGRYNEQFF.

The CDR3 here is CASPRTSGGHQQETQYF. The DNA of the CDR3 is TGCGCCAGCCCCCGGACTAGCGGGGGGCACCAACAAGAGACCCAGTACTTC. The V and J genes are TRBV5-1 and TRBJ2-5, with 14 positions matching TRBD2. CDR1 is SGHRS, CDR2 YFSETQ, per germline. V dropped 7 bases and J dropped 2; count of bases not matched to a gene: 10. The CDR3 has 17 amino acids.

The V and J genes are TRBV4-3 and TRBJ1-1, with D unresolved. The CDR3 has 14 residues. V lost 1 base to trimming and J lost 1 base, with 7 bases between them. CDR1 is LGHNA and CDR2 is YSLEER in the germline V gene. The CDR3 region is CASSQARENTEAFF. The CDR3 coding sequence is TGCGCCAGCAGCCAAGCCCGGGAGAACACTGAAGCTTTCTTT.

This clone was seen once. V usage is TRBV7-9 and J usage is TRBJ1-2; D is ambiguous. The CDR3 loop spans 14 amino acids. The V and J ends lost 6 bases and 5 bases respectively, with 16 bases between them. CDR1 SEHNR and CDR2 FQNEAQ come from the germline V gene (reference sequence). The chain's CDR3 is CASSFTEAVYGYTF. As DNA, the CDR3 is TGTGCCAGCAGTTTTACAGAAGCTGTTTATGGCTACACCTTC.

The rearrangement joins TRBV13 to TRBJ2-7, with 12 bases aligning to TRBD1. This CDR3 region has 16 residues. Germline loops: CDR1 PRHDT, CDR2 FYEKMQ (reference sequence). Germline trimming cut 5 bases from V and 4 bases from J; bases unmatched to any gene: 9. The CDR3 sequence is CASSRLPGQGAYEQYF. The DNA for the CDR3 is TGTGCCAGCAGCCGATTACCGGGACAGGGGGCGTACGAGCAGTACTTC.

The chain has TRBV10-3 and TRBJ2-1, with D possibly matching TRBD2 (6 bases). There are 17 residues in the CDR3. Per the germline V gene, CDR1 is ENHRY and CDR2 is SYGVKD. Trimming left V 4 bases short and J 9 bases short, with 25 bases between. For the CDR3, the DNA is TGTGCCATCAGTGGGGGATGGGACTCCGGAGATGAGGGTGAGCAGTTCTTC. Its protein product is CAISGGWDSGDEGEQFF.

The V and J genes are TRBV7-9 and TRBJ1-5; D is unresolved. Trimming cost V 2 bases and J 1 base, with 6 bases left between them. Germline loops: CDR1 SEHNR, CDR2 FQNEAQ (reference sequence). The CDR3 consists of 14 residues. The chain's CDR3 is CASSLTQSNQPQHF. CDR3 coding DNA: TGTGCCAGCAGCTTAACACAGAGCAATCAGCCCCAGCATTTT.

In this sample, this clone turned up once. The chain uses TRBV5-1 and TRBJ2-7; 7 nucleotides line up with TRBD2. This CDR3 region has 15 residues. After removal of 1 base from V and 1 base from J, the junction contained 5 bases not matched to a gene. The germline V gene has CDR1 SGHRS and CDR2 YFSETQ. The CDR3 loop is CASSLFRRESYEQYF. The CDR3 nucleotides are TGCGCCAGCAGCTTGTTTCGGCGGGAGTCCTACGAGCAGTACTTC. Combining the CDR3 with reference TRBV5-1 and TRBJ2-7 gives the whole variable domain KAGVTQTPRYLIKTRGQQVTLSCSPISGHRSVSWYQQTPGQGLQFLFEYFSETQRNKGNFPGRFSGRQFSNSRSEMNVSTLELGDSALYLCASSLFRRESYEQYFGPGTRLTVT.

The chain is built from TRBV6-5 and TRBJ2-5; TRBD1 aligns across 9 bases. Germline V CDR1 and CDR2: MNHEY, SVGAGI. The ends lost 5 bases at V and 9 bases at J; junction bases unmatched: 7. The CDR3 consists of 13 residues. In nucleotides, the CDR3 is TGTGCCAGCAGTGGGGGACAGGGTTTTTCCCAGTACTTC. It encodes CASSGGQGFSQYF.